These 15 T cell receptor beta chains originate from one sample sequenced in a study of blood T cell repertoires in COVID-19. Only in-frame clones appear in the TCRdb table, and some are missing; sequencing was by immunoSEQ multiplex PCR. This sample has about 200,000 clones, with around 81% found just once. Sample: peripheral blood. These receptors were taken from a human donor in a cohort sampled during active COVID-19.

This chain links TRBV4-2 with TRBJ2-7, with TRBD2 as a possible D gene (6 bases). V was trimmed by 4 bases and J by 2 bases, leaving 9 bases between them. Looked up from germline, CDR1 is LGHNA and CDR2 is YNFKEQ. CDR3 length equals 13 residues. CDR3 protein: CASSRGRTYEQYF. The CDR3 region has the DNA TGTGCCAGCAGCCGGGGGAGGACCTACGAGCAGTACTTC.

The rearrangement uses TRBV19 and TRBJ1-2; D is undetermined. The germline gives CDR1 LNHDA, CDR2 SQIVND (reference sequence). The CDR3 loop spans 15 amino acids. V was trimmed by 5 bases and J by 0 bases, leaving 13 bases between them. CDR3 in amino acids: CASSPLRRANYGYTF. CDR3 nucleotides: TGTGCCAGTAGTCCACTTAGGCGGGCTAACTATGGCTACACCTTC.

The chain joins TRBV6-5 to TRBJ2-6, with D uncertain. The CDR3 is made up of 13 amino acids. From germline, CDR1 is MNHEY and CDR2 SVGAGI. V lost 10 bases, J lost 4 bases, and 11 bases lay in between. CDR3 DNA sequence: TGTGCCACCCAGTATTCGGGGGCCAACGTCCTGACTTTC. As protein: CATQYSGANVLTF.

This chain uses TRBV5-6 with TRBJ2-7, with 7 bases identical to TRBD2. Germline V gives CDR1 SGHDT, CDR2 YYEEEE. The CDR3 has 16 residues. V lost 0 bases and J lost 1; bases outside the gene matches: 7. The CDR3 protein is CASSLEASGSSYEQYF. In DNA, the CDR3 is TGTGCCAGCAGCTTGGAGGCTAGCGGTTCTTCCTACGAGCAGTACTTC.

V usage is TRBV4-2 and J usage is TRBJ2-5; D may be TRBD2 (7 bases). V was clipped by 2 bases and J by 1 base, with 11 bases between them. The CDR3 extends over 15 amino acids. Germline-derived CDR1 and CDR2 are LGHNA and YNFKEQ. In DNA form, the CDR3 reads TGTGCCAGCAGCCAAAGGGGGGGGACCCAAGAGACCCAGTACTTC. Amino acids: CASSQRGGTQETQYF.

The chain employs TRBV7-9 and TRBJ2-2; TRBD1 might be the D (5 bases). Trimming cost V 3 bases and J 1 base, with 6 bases left between them. CDR3 length: 14 residues. The germline V gene encodes CDR1 SEHNR and CDR2 FQNEAQ (reference sequence). CDR3 bases: TGTGCCAGCAGCTTCGGACAGAACACCGGGGAGCTGTTTTTT. Translation: CASSFGQNTGELFF. Based on the CDR3 plus reference TRBV7-9 and TRBJ2-2, the full variable domain is DTGVSQNPRHKITKRGQNVTFRCDPISEHNRLYWYRQTLGQGPEFLTYFQNEAQLEKSRLLSDRFSAERPKGSFSTLEIQRTEQGDSAMYLCASSFGQNTGELFFGEGSRLTVL.

The gene calls are TRBV6-4 and TRBJ1-3, with 7 nucleotides matching TRBD1. This CDR3 has 17 amino acids. Trimming cost V 6 bases and J 0 bases; bases outside gene matches: 11. Germline values: CDR1 MRHNA, CDR2 SNTAGT. Here the CDR3 DNA reads TGTGCCAGCAGAACAAGGGACAGACGCCGCTCTGGAAACACCATATATTTT. Translated, it gives CASRTRDRRRSGNTIYF.

The gene calls are TRBV7-8 and TRBJ2-2; D perhaps matches TRBD1 (6 bases). Looked up from germline, CDR1 is SGHVS and CDR2 is FQNEAQ. Trimming removed 7 bases at V and 0 bases at J, with 12 bases between. This CDR3 is 15 amino acids long. The CDR3 sequence: CASTKTGPNTGELFF. Here the CDR3 DNA reads TGTGCCAGCACCAAGACAGGCCCGAACACCGGGGAGCTGTTTTTT.

The V and J genes are TRBV5-8 and TRBJ1-2; D is possibly TRBD1 (5 bases). This CDR3 has 14 amino acids. Germline loops: CDR1 SGHTS, CDR2 YDEGEE. V shed 0 bases and J shed 7 bases, with 13 bases lying between them. The CDR3 sequence: CASSLGQGYGGYTF. The CDR3 region has the DNA TGTGCCAGCAGCTTGGGCCAGGGATATGGTGGCTACACCTTC.

This rearrangement joins TRBV15 to TRBJ2-5, with D uncertain. From germline, CDR1 is LNHNV and CDR2 YYDKDF (reference sequence). The CDR3 extends over 13 amino acids. V gave up 1 base and J gave up 0 bases, with 3 bases separating them. The CDR3 here is CATSRVDQETQYF. The CDR3 nucleotides read TGTGCCACCAGCAGAGTCGACCAAGAGACCCAGTACTTC.

The gene calls are TRBV10-2 and TRBJ1-1; D is unresolved. Germline CDR1 WSHSY, CDR2 SAAADI. The CDR3 has 12 residues. V was cut by 6 bases and J by 11 bases, with 16 bases left in between. The CDR3 here is CASSAQGRVAFF. As DNA, the CDR3 is TGCGCCAGCAGCGCACAAGGGAGAGTCGCTTTCTTT.

In its sample, this clone was seen a few times. The rearrangement joins TRBV5-5 to TRBJ2-7, with TRBD2 as a possible D gene (6 bases). In germline, CDR1 is SGHKS, CDR2 YYEKEE (reference sequence). Trimming cost V 1 base and J 3 bases, with 14 bases left between them. The CDR3 length is 15 residues. CDR3 sequence (DNA): TGTGCCAGCAGCTTGTTTTACGGGGAGGACTACGAGCAGTACTTC. As protein: CASSLFYGEDYEQYF.

CDR3 in amino acids: CSVAFPSLIQYF. The DNA for the CDR3 is TGCAGCGTTGCCTTCCCTTCTCTCATTCAGTACTTC. V usage is TRBV29-1 and J usage is TRBJ2-4; D is undetermined. CDR1 SQVTM and CDR2 ANQGSEA come from the germline V gene. The length of the CDR3 is 12 residues. V was trimmed by 4 bases and J by 9 bases, leaving 13 bases between them.

V is TRBV6-5 and J is TRBJ2-7; D call uncertain. In germline, CDR1 is MNHEY, CDR2 SVGAGI. V gave up 0 bases and J gave up 5 bases, with 8 bases separating them. CDR3 length: 13 residues. In nucleotides, the CDR3 is TGTGCCAGCAGTTACTCGAACTTCCACGAGCAGTACTTC. Its protein is CASSYSNFHEQYF.

The chain combines TRBV5-1 with TRBJ2-5; 11 bases fit TRBD2. Losses at the gene ends were 5 bases for V and 4 bases for J; bases not matched to a gene: 7. The CDR3 is made up of 15 amino acids. The germline gives CDR1 SGHRS, CDR2 YFSETQ. Here the CDR3 reads CASSSIGTSGETQYF. The DNA of the CDR3 is TGCGCCAGCAGTTCTATCGGGACTAGCGGAGAGACCCAGTACTTC.